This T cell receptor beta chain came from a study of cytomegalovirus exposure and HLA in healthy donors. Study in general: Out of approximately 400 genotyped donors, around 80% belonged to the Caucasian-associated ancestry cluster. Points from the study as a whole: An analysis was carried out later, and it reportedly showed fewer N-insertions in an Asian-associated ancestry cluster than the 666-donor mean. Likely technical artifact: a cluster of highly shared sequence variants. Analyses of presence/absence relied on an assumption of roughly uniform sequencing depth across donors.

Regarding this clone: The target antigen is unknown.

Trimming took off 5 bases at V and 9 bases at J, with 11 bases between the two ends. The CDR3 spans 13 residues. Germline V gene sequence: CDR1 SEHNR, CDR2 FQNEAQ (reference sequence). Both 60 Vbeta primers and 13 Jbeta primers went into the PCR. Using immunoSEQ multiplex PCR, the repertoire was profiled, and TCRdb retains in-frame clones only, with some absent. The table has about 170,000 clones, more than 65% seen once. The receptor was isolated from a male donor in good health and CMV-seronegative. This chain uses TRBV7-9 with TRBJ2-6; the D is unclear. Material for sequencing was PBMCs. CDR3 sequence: CASSPGRVNVLTF. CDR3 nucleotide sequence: TGTGCCAGCAGCCCCGGTCGGGTCAACGTCCTGACTTTC.